This TCR beta chain is from a study of blood T cell repertoires in COVID-19. Study in general: Acute and convalescent COVID-19 specimens originated in the United States, Italy and Spain. The cDNA or gDNA used as material had been derived from T cells, B-cell-depleted T cells, or PBMCs.

Per the original data handling: Quantification of nucleated cells was approximated via reference gene primer amplification. Measured with immunoSEQ multiplex PCR; TCRdb has only the in-frame clones, and not every one. V and J calls and clone size are given by that table; D and trimming were obtained from the DNA. The sample includes 160,000 or so clones, about 85% of them seen just once. Germline V gives CDR1 SGHVS, CDR2 FNYEAQ. V was trimmed by 4 bases and J by 1 base, leaving 15 bases between them. The CDR3 is 16 residues long. The receptor was isolated from a man aged 65-85 years who had recovered from COVID-19. Sequences were obtained from peripheral blood. The V call is TRBV7-6, the J call TRBJ2-3, with D possibly TRBD2 on 6 matching bases. The chain's CDR3 is CASSSLADLRTDTQYF. The CDR3 nucleotides read TGTGCCAGCAGCTCCTTAGCGGATCTCCGCACAGATACGCAGTATTTT.